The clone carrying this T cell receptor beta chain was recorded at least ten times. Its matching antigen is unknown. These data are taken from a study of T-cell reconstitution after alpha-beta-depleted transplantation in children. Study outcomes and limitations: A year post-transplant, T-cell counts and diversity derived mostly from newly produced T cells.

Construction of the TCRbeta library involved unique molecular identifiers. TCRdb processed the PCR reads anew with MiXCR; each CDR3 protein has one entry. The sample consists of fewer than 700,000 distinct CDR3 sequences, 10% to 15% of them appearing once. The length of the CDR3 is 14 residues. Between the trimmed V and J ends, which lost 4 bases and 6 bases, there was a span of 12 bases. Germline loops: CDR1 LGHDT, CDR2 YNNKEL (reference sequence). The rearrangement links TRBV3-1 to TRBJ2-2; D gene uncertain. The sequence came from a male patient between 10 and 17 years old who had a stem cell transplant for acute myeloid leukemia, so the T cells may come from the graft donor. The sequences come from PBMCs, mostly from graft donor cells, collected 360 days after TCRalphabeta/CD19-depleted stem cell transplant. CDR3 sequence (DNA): TGTGCCAGCAGCCCAACCTATGGCCCCGGGGAGCTGTTTTTT. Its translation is CASSPTYGPGELFF.